The clone carrying this T cell receptor beta chain has a count of ten or more. Its antigen is not known. The CDR3 is 14 amino acids. Trimming cost V 3 bases and J 7 bases, with 15 bases left between them. Germline loops: CDR1 GTSNPN, CDR2 SVGIG (reference sequence). Amplified TCR beta CDR3 regions were obtained using RNA transcripts as template. First-round RT-PCR with HTBI primers preceded a second-round multiplex PCR. TCRdb re-derived calls from the multiplex PCR reads in MiXCR, one entry per CDR3 protein. The data contain a few hundred thousand distinct CDR3 sequences, about 18% of them singletons. These data come from a study of Graves' ophthalmopathy and Graves' hyperthyroidism. General observations from the study: Ophthalmopathy was separated from stable hyperthyroidism by a 13-signature model with 87.88% sensitivity and 75% to 83% specificity.

The authors defined stable hyperthyroidism as no ophthalmopathy within 18 months of follow-up. Uncontrolled infections, pregnancy, lactation or other autoimmune diseases led to patient exclusion. Input material: peripheral blood. The rearrangement joins TRBV30 to TRBJ2-2, with D perhaps TRBD2 (6 bases). This TCR came from an adult woman with stable Graves' hyperthyroidism. The CDR3 nucleotides are TGTGCCTGGAGCGACCGGGACTCCTTCGGGGAGCTGTTTTTT. Its protein is CAWSDRDSFGELFF. The complete variable domain, with remaining parts taken from reference TRBV30 and TRBJ2-2, reads SQTIHQWPATLVQPVGSPLSLECTVEGTSNPNLYWYRQAAGRGLQLLFYSVGIGQISSEVPQNLSASRPQDRQFILSSKKLLLSDSGFYLCAWSDRDSFGELFFGEGSRLTVL.